This T cell receptor (beta chain) was sequenced in a study of shared clonotypes between healthy human individuals (dated by TCRdb to the early 2020s). For context, the study as a whole: The cohort comprised a couple of women and a few men aged 18 to 49 years. Per donor, three plates each were used for CD4 naive and CD4 memory, two for CD8 naive, and one for CD8 memory. The study deeply sequenced blood TCR repertoires of about 5 healthy adults to estimate repertoire size and the extent of clonotype sharing between individuals. Per donor, leukapheresis produced somewhere between about 0.8 and 9 billion PBMCs. To increase sequencing depth and limit assay-specific biases, different laboratories used diverse techniques to prepare libraries and sequence TCR repertoires.

Using the deep immunoSEQ assay, TCR CDR3 regions were amplified from genomic DNA by multiplex PCR. For each cell subset, the extracted genomic DNA was distributed evenly across all wells of several immunoSEQ 96-well plates, and each plate served as one replicate. Each replicate PCR for sorted subsets received about 210 ng genomic DNA, equal to roughly 29,000 T cell genomes. The purified libraries were quantified using a Qubit 3.0 fluorometer, sized with a Bioanalyzer 2100, and then quantified again using the KAPA Library Quantification kit. A separate single-read 150-cycle Illumina NextSeq 550 flow cell was used to sequence each immunoSEQ 96-well plate. Per the source publication's procedure: Because the immunoSEQ output included only junctional sequences and no quality scores, the filtering could not be the same as the filtering used for full-length reads. Sequences were annotated with PyIR, a Python wrapper for IgBLAST v1.9, and V/J genes and CDR3 were assigned using IMGT germline references. Any read was removed if the V/J assignment was weak (E-value above 1e-6), the CDR3 was missing, or the read contained stop codons, out-of-frame junctions, or ambiguous translated residues. V3J clonotypes were defined as sequences sharing the same inferred V gene, J gene, and CDR3 amino acid sequence. Percentage overlap between repertoires was computed as shared unique clonotypes divided by the size of the smaller repertoire. Richness of each repertoire was evaluated using RTK rarefaction, the Chao1 estimator, and Recon v2.1 estimates of unobserved clonotypes. OLGA was used to compute generation probabilities for all TCRbeta clonotypes that the gDNA method yielded from a handful of donors. Imported from immuneACCESS, the table was reduced by TCRdb to in-frame sequences with V and J called. These copies leave out some clones; in studies compared against another copy, an unresolved V gene accounts for under half, and the cause of the remainder is not known. V and J calls and clone size come straight from that table; D and trimming were deduced from the DNA. This sample gives a few hundred thousand clones in total; 97% of them show up just once. Less than 0.065% of the sample comes from the top ten.

Overall results and qualifications from the work: Naive subsets generally had larger estimated clonotype richness than memory subsets did. Higher generation probabilities were observed for clonotypes shared by all four sorted-subset donors than for non-shared clonotypes. Based on pairwise subsampling, the degree of clonotype sharing among donors was expected to be affected by sequencing depth. Because the study included a small number of donors, the genetic and exposure-history diversity represented was limited. Incomplete sequencing was indicated by rarefaction of sorted-subset datasets, despite the large sequencing depth. When a few donors were compared, the shared fraction of clonotypes was about 5.2% for naive CD4, around 3.6% for naive CD8, 2.3% for memory CD4, and 0.4% for memory CD8. Only blood was sampled, and tissue TCR repertoires likely differ from those in blood.

Comment on this clone: Its antigen is currently not known. No per-base quality is available; no much larger clone lies one base away.

The donors were healthy, HIV-negative adults who had no recently reported acute infections or vaccinations. Every donor was a Caucasian adult residing in Nashville, Tennessee, USA. CD4+ T cells were enriched by magnetic negative selection; naive cells were then positively selected on CD45RA, and the negative fraction formed the memory subset. Blood was obtained by leukapheresis, after which PBMCs were separated by Ficoll-Histopaque density gradient centrifugation and cryopreserved in liquid nitrogen vapor phase. Analytical flow cytometry was used to check the purity and quantity of every magnetically sorted T cell population. Genomic DNA was isolated from each sorted fraction and quantified by UV absorbance on a Nanodrop 2000c. The CDR3 goes from the cysteine to the phenylalanine over 14 residues. Only the CDR3 DNA stays, 42 bases, in frame from base 1. A distance of 10 bases separates the germline ends of V and J, which lose 0 bases and 3 bases respectively. The germline V gene (reference sequence) specifies GTSNPN as CDR1 and SVGIG as CDR2.

The sequencing input was naive CD4+ T cells sorted from blood. The cell subset or site label here, explained by the study, means: CD45RA+ positively selected. The sequence came from a woman in her twenties or thirties in good health. This sequence uses TRBV30 and TRBJ2-3; the D segment might be TRBD1 or TRBD2, since each matches 5 bases. The nucleotides read TGTGCCTGGAGTGTACATGAGGGGACAGATACGCAGTATTTT. Its product reads: CAWSVHEGTDTQYF.